Listed below are T cell receptor beta chains from one sample, sequenced in a study of blood T cell repertoires in COVID-19. Assay: immunoSEQ multiplex PCR; the TCRdb copy retains only in-frame clones and omits some. The profile covers under 200,000 clones, with over 80% appearing a single time and roughly 2.9% taken by the ten largest. Material: peripheral blood. The receptors derive from a woman between 55 and 75 years old with acute or convalescent COVID-19. CDR3s include the opening cysteine and the closing phenylalanine or tryptophan. A row's size may be missing; if present it is once, few, many or a size class.

j_gene: TRBJ1-5; len: 15; v_gene: TRBV21-1; abundance: -; CDR3aa: CASSTKDRDIRPQHF
j_gene: TRBJ2-1; len: 15; v_gene: TRBV11-2; abundance: -; CDR3aa: CASSLDGLAGNEQFF
j_gene: TRBJ2-5; len: 15; v_gene: TRBV6-5; abundance: -; CDR3aa: CASSYWRTSSQTQYF
j_gene: TRBJ1-2; len: 14; v_gene: TRBV4-3; abundance: -; CDR3aa: CASSHGQGNYGYTF
j_gene: TRBJ1-2; len: 16; v_gene: TRBV7-9; abundance: -; CDR3aa: CASSHTGTGFPYGYTF
j_gene: TRBJ2-1; len: 15; v_gene: TRBV18; abundance: -; CDR3aa: CASSLSGVVSNEQFF
j_gene: TRBJ2-5; len: 14; v_gene: TRBV5-1; abundance: -; CDR3aa: CASSLGQGAETQYF
j_gene: TRBJ1-6; len: 13; v_gene: TRBV10-3; abundance: -; CDR3aa: CAIHSSYNSPLHF
j_gene: TRBJ1-3; len: 15; v_gene: TRBV19; abundance: -; CDR3aa: CASRRQVASGNTIYF
j_gene: TRBJ1-6; len: 15; v_gene: TRBV7-2; abundance: -; CDR3aa: CASSFSGLGHSPLHF
j_gene: TRBJ2-7; len: 16; v_gene: TRBV5-1; abundance: -; CDR3aa: CASSLASGTGAYEQYF
j_gene: TRBJ1-1; len: 15; v_gene: TRBV15; abundance: -; CDR3aa: CATSRDSWGRTEAFF
j_gene: TRBJ2-1; len: 13; v_gene: TRBV9; abundance: -; CDR3aa: CASSAGDYNEQFF
j_gene: TRBJ2-7; len: 15; v_gene: TRBV5-1; abundance: -; CDR3aa: CASSMSLGQGAEQYF
j_gene: TRBJ2-4; len: 14; v_gene: TRBV7-2; abundance: -; CDR3aa: CASSLDQLVGIQYF
j_gene: TRBJ1-2; len: 13; v_gene: TRBV19; abundance: few; CDR3aa: CASSIQGSYGYTF
j_gene: TRBJ1-4; len: 17; v_gene: TRBV4-3; abundance: -; CDR3aa: CASSQDRVDRGREKLFF
j_gene: TRBJ2-3; len: 16; v_gene: TRBV6-6; abundance: -; CDR3aa: CASRRRTSGDTDTQYF
j_gene: TRBJ1-2; len: 15; v_gene: TRBV15; abundance: -; CDR3aa: CATSRDRQIGNGYTF
j_gene: TRBJ1-3; len: 13; v_gene: TRBV30; abundance: -; CDR3aa: CAGGQGSGNTIYF
j_gene: TRBJ1-3; len: 14; v_gene: TRBV19; abundance: -; CDR3aa: CASTLGTAGNTIYF
j_gene: TRBJ1-5; len: 15; v_gene: TRBV5-8; abundance: -; CDR3aa: CASSLGARGGQPQHF
j_gene: TRBJ1-1; len: 14; v_gene: TRBV6-5; abundance: -; CDR3aa: CASPGQGWGTEAFF
j_gene: TRBJ2-1; len: 19; v_gene: TRBV4-3; abundance: -; CDR3aa: CASSQEVGGAVSSYNEQFF
j_gene: TRBJ2-7; len: 14; v_gene: TRBV5-4; abundance: -; CDR3aa: CASSLFSGGDEQYF
j_gene: TRBJ2-7; len: 13; v_gene: TRBV18; abundance: -; CDR3aa: CASSPTAYYEQYF
j_gene: TRBJ1-5; len: 13; v_gene: TRBV4-3; abundance: once; CDR3aa: CASSQGGGQPQHF
j_gene: TRBJ2-7; len: 14; v_gene: TRBV5-1; abundance: -; CDR3aa: CASSSGQGSYEQYF
j_gene: TRBJ1-3; len: 15; v_gene: TRBV6-5; abundance: -; CDR3aa: CASSYSLRAGNTIYF
j_gene: TRBJ1-2; len: 15; v_gene: TRBV28; abundance: few; CDR3aa: CASKESSTGLYGYTF
j_gene: TRBJ1-1; len: 14; v_gene: TRBV4-2; abundance: -; CDR3aa: CASSGQGQGYRAFF
j_gene: TRBJ1-1; len: 16; v_gene: TRBV5-6; abundance: -; CDR3aa: CASSLFRPRADTEAFF
j_gene: TRBJ1-4; len: 11; v_gene: TRBV10-3; abundance: -; CDR3aa: CAIRGGEKLFF
j_gene: TRBJ2-3; len: 15; v_gene: TRBV6-4; abundance: -; CDR3aa: CASSDRGSSTDTQYF
j_gene: TRBJ2-2; len: 15; v_gene: TRBV2; abundance: -; CDR3aa: CASSGGTRGTGELFF
j_gene: TRBJ2-5; len: 15; v_gene: TRBV7-3; abundance: -; CDR3aa: CASSLNRAGQETQYF
j_gene: TRBJ2-1; len: 17; v_gene: TRBV3-1/TRBV3-2; abundance: -; CDR3aa: CASSQEAPGGVHNEQFF
j_gene: TRBJ1-2; len: 16; v_gene: TRBV15; abundance: -; CDR3aa: CATSRSQVGVPYGYTF
j_gene: TRBJ2-2; len: 18; v_gene: TRBV3-1/TRBV3-2; abundance: -; CDR3aa: CASSQDGALAVLTGELFF
j_gene: TRBJ1-3; len: 18; v_gene: TRBV6-2/TRBV6-3; abundance: -; CDR3aa: CASSYGRDSLWAGNTIYF
j_gene: TRBJ2-3; len: 16; v_gene: TRBV20-1; abundance: -; CDR3aa: CSASAVTSGGSDTQYF
j_gene: TRBJ1-2; len: 13; v_gene: TRBV6-5; abundance: -; CDR3aa: CASRVTGGGGYTF
j_gene: TRBJ2-6; len: 16; v_gene: TRBV9; abundance: -; CDR3aa: CASSVESRVGANVLTF
j_gene: TRBJ1-1; len: 14; v_gene: TRBV5-1; abundance: -; CDR3aa: CASSLVRGNTEAFF
j_gene: TRBJ1-2; len: 15; v_gene: TRBV5-4; abundance: -; CDR3aa: CASSLVVEDRYGYTF
j_gene: TRBJ2-7; len: 12; v_gene: TRBV12-3/TRBV12-4; abundance: once; CDR3aa: CASSLVVYEQYF
j_gene: TRBJ2-1; len: 16; v_gene: TRBV5-1; abundance: -; CDR3aa: CASSLSDRSSYNEQFF
j_gene: TRBJ2-7; len: 13; v_gene: TRBV4-2; abundance: few; CDR3aa: CASSPTGGGEQYF
j_gene: TRBJ2-1; len: 15; v_gene: TRBV10-3; abundance: few; CDR3aa: CAIRGGQGGYNEQFF
j_gene: TRBJ1-1; len: 13; v_gene: TRBV9; abundance: once; CDR3aa: CASSGQENTEAFF
j_gene: TRBJ1-5; len: 14; v_gene: TRBV5-1; abundance: -; CDR3aa: CASSLGTGNQPQHF
j_gene: TRBJ1-2; len: 16; v_gene: TRBV7-2; abundance: once; CDR3aa: CASSLDNRARYYGYTF
j_gene: TRBJ2-1; len: 16; v_gene: TRBV5-1; abundance: -; CDR3aa: CASTPGETSGYNEQFF